The 12 T cell receptor beta chains below were found in one sample sequenced in a study of PD-1 blockade in classical Hodgkin lymphoma. Specified time point: newly diagnosed, previously untreated cHL patient sample. Generated by immunoSEQ multiplex PCR, the TCRdb table keeps only in-frame clones and is missing some. The sample gives fewer than 35,000 clones, about nine tenths of which show up once; over 3% is in the top ten. Material for sequencing was peripheral blood mononuclear cells (PBMCs). These receptors originate from a human donor with classical Hodgkin lymphoma.

V and J are TRBV11-3 and TRBJ2-7; the D gene is possibly TRBD2 (6 bases). The CDR3 loop spans 13 amino acids. V lost 5 bases and J lost 4, with 12 bases in between. Per germline, CDR1 SGHNT and CDR2 YENEEA. CDR3 sequence reads: CASSPRAGYEQYF. CDR3 coding DNA: TGTGCCAGCAGCCCCCGGGCGGGGTACGAGCAGTACTTC. Drawing the rest from reference TRBV11-3 and TRBJ2-7, the complete variable domain is EAGVVQSPRYKIIEKKQPVAFWCNPISGHNTLYWYLQNLGQGPELLIRYENEEAVDDSQLPKDRFSAERLKGVDSTLKIQPAELGDSAVYLCASSPRAGYEQYFGPGTRLTVT.

This clone was observed a few times. The chain is built from TRBV19 and TRBJ2-5; TRBD1 might be the D (5 bases). The CDR3 sequence is 14 residues long. Trimming pared 5 bases from V and 6 bases from J, leaving 16 bases between. Germline V gene lookup returns CDR1 LNHDA and CDR2 SQIVND (reference sequence). For the CDR3, the DNA is TGTGCCAGTAGTCCCCCAGGGCCCTCGAAGACCCAGTACTTC. Translated, it gives CASSPPGPSKTQYF.

The chain combines TRBV7-2 with TRBJ2-7; D call uncertain. Per germline, CDR1 SGHTA and CDR2 FQGNSA. The CDR3 length is 15 residues. V was clipped by 5 bases and J by 2 bases, with 16 bases between them. The CDR3 sequence: CASSARGGETYEQYF. As DNA, the CDR3 is TGTGCCAGCAGCGCACGAGGCGGTGAGACCTACGAGCAGTACTTC.

This clone was picked up one time. The chain joins TRBV6-5 to TRBJ2-7, with TRBD2 matching over 11 bases. In germline, CDR1 is MNHEY, CDR2 SVGAGI. This CDR3 region has 15 residues. V trimming: 3 bases; J trimming: 6 bases; junction bases outside the gene matches: 7. CDR3 in DNA: TGTGCCAGCAGTTATCATGTAACTAGCGGGAGCGAGCAGTACTTC. Translation gives CASSYHVTSGSEQYF.

This clone was found once. The chain couples TRBV7-3 to TRBJ2-7, with TRBD1 identical over 9 bases. CDR1 and CDR2 (germline): SGHTA, FQGTGA. The trim removed 5 bases at V and 4 bases at J, leaving 6 bases unmatched. There are 14 residues in the CDR3. CDR3 sequence: CASSPGTGPYEQYF. CDR3 bases: TGTGCCAGCAGCCCCGGGACAGGGCCGTACGAGCAGTACTTC.

V usage is TRBV2 and J usage is TRBJ2-7; TRBD1 agrees at 11 bases. Trimming removed 10 bases from V and 2 bases from J; junction bases left unmatched: 7. This CDR3 comprises 14 residues. Germline-derived CDR1 and CDR2 are SNHLY and FYNNEI. This chain's CDR3 is CATRDRGSAYEQYF. As DNA, the CDR3 is TGTGCCACCCGGGACAGGGGGTCGGCCTACGAGCAGTACTTC.

The V gene is TRBV5-1, the J gene TRBJ2-1, with TRBD1 matching 7 bases. Germline V gene data show CDR1 as SGHRS and CDR2 as YFSETQ. The CDR3 totals 18 residues. Germline trimming cut 0 bases from V and 6 bases from J; bases unmatched to any gene: 15. The CDR3 DNA follows: TGCGCCAGCAGCTTGGGACTCCCGACAGGGAAGTTAGTCAATGAGCAGTTCTTC. Its protein product is CASSLGLPTGKLVNEQFF.

CDR3 bases: TGTGCCAGCAGTTACGTCGGGAGTGCCTACGAGCAGTACTTC. Its protein is CASSYVGSAYEQYF. The V call is TRBV6-5, the J call TRBJ2-7; perhaps TRBD2 as D (6 bases). V dropped 2 bases and J dropped 2 bases, with 10 bases sitting between them. This CDR3 contains 14 residues. CDR1 and CDR2 (germline): MNHEY, SVGAGI.

The chain uses TRBV6-5 and TRBJ1-4; D is perhaps TRBD1 (5 bases). V lost 4 bases and J 8 bases, leaving 17 bases between the germline ends. The CDR3 consists of 15 residues. CDR1 and CDR2 (germline): MNHEY, SVGAGI. CDR3: CASSFTGGQWEKLFF. The CDR3 DNA is TGTGCCAGCAGTTTTACAGGAGGCCAGTGGGAAAAACTGTTTTTT.

This clone is a singleton in its sample. This rearrangement joins TRBV2 to TRBJ2-1, with D possibly matching TRBD1 (5 bases). Per germline, CDR1 SNHLY and CDR2 FYNNEI. With 6 bases removed from V and 8 bases from J, the gap between germline ends came to 14 bases. The length of the CDR3 is 13 residues. CDR3 DNA sequence: TGTGCCAGCAGGGTTGGGGCTCAGGATGAGCAGTTCTTC. Amino acids: CASRVGAQDEQFF.

This chain uses TRBV19 with TRBJ2-5, with TRBD2 matching over 8 bases. The CDR3 loop spans 14 amino acids. Germline CDR1 is LNHDA and CDR2 is SQIVND (reference sequence). J lost 5 bases, V lost 5 bases, and 7 bases had no gene match. The DNA for the CDR3 is TGTGCCAGTAGTTCCAGCGGGAGACCGGAGACCCAGTACTTC. Its translation: CASSSSGRPETQYF.

The CDR3 nucleotides are TGTGCCAGCAGTTTATCGGGCTGGGGCTACACCTTC. This translates into CASSLSGWGYTF. The V call is TRBV27, the J call TRBJ1-2; D ambiguous. CDR1 is MNHEY, CDR2 SMNVEV, per germline (reference sequence). V shed 0 bases and J shed 8 bases, with 7 bases lying between them. The length of the CDR3 is 12 residues.